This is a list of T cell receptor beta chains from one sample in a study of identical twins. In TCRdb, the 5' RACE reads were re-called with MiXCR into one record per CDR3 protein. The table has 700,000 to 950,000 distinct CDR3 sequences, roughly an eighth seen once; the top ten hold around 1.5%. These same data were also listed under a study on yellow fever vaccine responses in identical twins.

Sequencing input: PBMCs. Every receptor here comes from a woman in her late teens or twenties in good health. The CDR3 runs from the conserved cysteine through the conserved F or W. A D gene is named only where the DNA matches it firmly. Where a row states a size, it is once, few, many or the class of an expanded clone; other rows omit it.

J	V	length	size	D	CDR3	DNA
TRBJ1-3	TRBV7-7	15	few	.	CASSRSWGAGNTIYF	TGTGCCAGCAGTCGTTCCTGGGGGGCTGGAAACACCATATATTTT
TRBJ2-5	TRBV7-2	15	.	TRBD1	CASSITGTGQETQYF	TGTGCCAGCAGCATAACCGGGACAGGGCAAGAGACCCAGTACTTC
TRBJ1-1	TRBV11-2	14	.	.	CASSTRQMNTEAFF	TGTGCCAGCAGCACAAGACAGATGAACACTGAAGCTTTCTTT
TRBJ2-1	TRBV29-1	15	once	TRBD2	CSVAYGRASYNEQFF	TGCAGCGTTGCGTACGGGAGGGCTTCCTACAATGAGCAGTTCTTC
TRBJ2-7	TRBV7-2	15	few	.	CASSLDRALSYEQYF	TGTGCCAGCAGCTTAGACAGGGCCTTATCCTACGAGCAGTACTTC
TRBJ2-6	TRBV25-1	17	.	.	CASSERYTSSGANVLTF	TGTGCCAGCAGTGAACGGTACACTTCCTCTGGGGCCAACGTCCTGACTTTC
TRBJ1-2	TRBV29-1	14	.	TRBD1	CSVGGTGRSTGYTF	TGCAGCGTTGGGGGGACAGGCAGATCGACTGGCTACACCTTC
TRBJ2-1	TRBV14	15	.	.	CASSQGIPPRNEQFF	TGTGCCAGCAGCCAAGGGATCCCGCCCCGCAATGAGCAGTTCTTC
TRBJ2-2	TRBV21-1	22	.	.	CASSKNRRTDLTLGSGPGELFF	TGTGCCAGCAGCAAAAATAGAAGGACGGACCTCACTCTGGGGAGCGGGCCCGGGGAGCTGTTTTTT
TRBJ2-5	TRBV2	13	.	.	CASSADGMETQYF	TGTGCCAGCAGTGCAGACGGAATGGAGACCCAGTACTTC
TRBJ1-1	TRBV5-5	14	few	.	CASTVEGRVTEAFF	TGTGCCAGCACCGTGGAGGGCAGGGTCACTGAAGCTTTCTTT
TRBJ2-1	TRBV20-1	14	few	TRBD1	CSAITGTGVHEQFF	TGCAGTGCTATAACCGGGACAGGGGTTCATGAGCAGTTCTTC
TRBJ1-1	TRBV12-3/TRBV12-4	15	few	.	CASSSHRRTNTEAFF	TGTGCCAGCAGTTCTCACCGCAGAACTAACACTGAAGCTTTCTTT
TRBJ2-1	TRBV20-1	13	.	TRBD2	CSARGGGDDEQFF	TGCAGTGCTAGAGGCGGGGGGGACGATGAGCAGTTCTTC
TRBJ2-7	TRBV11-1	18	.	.	CASSQKRTGKAGVYEQYF	TGTGCCAGCAGCCAAAAACGGACAGGGAAAGCGGGAGTCTACGAGCAGTACTTC
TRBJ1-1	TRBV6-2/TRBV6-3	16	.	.	CASRSGTEGWGAEAFF	TGTGCCAGCAGATCCGGGACGGAGGGATGGGGCGCTGAAGCTTTCTTT
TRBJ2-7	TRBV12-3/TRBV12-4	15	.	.	CASSSYKVRGYEQYF	TGTGCCAGCAGTTCCTACAAGGTCAGGGGCTACGAGCAGTACTTC
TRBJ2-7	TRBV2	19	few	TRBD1	CASQGQGGTGQGSSYEQYF	TGTGCCAGCCAGGGCCAAGGGGGCACCGGACAGGGATCCTCCTACGAGCAGTACTTC
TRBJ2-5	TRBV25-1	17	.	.	CASSEMYSSPLGETQYF	TGTGCCAGCAGTGAAATGTACAGCTCTCCTCTGGGGGAGACCCAGTACTTC
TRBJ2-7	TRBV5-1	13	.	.	CASSTGNKGEQYF	TGCGCCAGCAGCACTGGAAATAAAGGGGAGCAGTACTTC
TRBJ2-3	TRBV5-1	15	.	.	CASSLKLTSTDTQYF	TGCGCCAGCAGCTTAAAGCTCACTAGCACCGATACGCAGTATTTT
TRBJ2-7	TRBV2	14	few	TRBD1	CASEWDRGAYEQYF	TGTGCCAGCGAATGGGACAGGGGGGCCTACGAGCAGTACTTC
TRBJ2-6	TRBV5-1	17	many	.	CASSTTVTTSGANVLTF	TGCGCCAGCAGCACGACAGTTACGACCTCTGGGGCCAACGTCCTGACTTTC
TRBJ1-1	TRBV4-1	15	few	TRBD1	CASSPADRGLPEAFF	TGCGCCAGCAGCCCAGCGGACAGGGGGCTTCCTGAAGCTTTCTTT
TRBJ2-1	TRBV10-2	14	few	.	CASNLYDSYNEQFF	TGCGCCAGCAACCTTTATGACTCCTACAATGAGCAGTTCTTC
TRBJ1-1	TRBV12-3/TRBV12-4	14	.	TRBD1	CASRTGSLGTEAFF	TGTGCCAGTAGGACAGGGTCCTTGGGCACTGAAGCTTTCTTT
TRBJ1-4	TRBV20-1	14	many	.	CSARAVDAGEKLFF	TGCAGTGCTAGAGCCGTCGACGCCGGTGAAAAACTGTTTTTT
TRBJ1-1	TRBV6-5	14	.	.	CASSSRQTNTEAFF	TGTGCCAGCAGCTCTCGACAGACGAACACTGAAGCTTTCTTT
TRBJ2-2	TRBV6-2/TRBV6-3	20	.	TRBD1	CASSYSGPGQGVGNTGELFF	TGTGCCAGCAGTTACTCGGGCCCGGGACAGGGAGTAGGGAACACCGGGGAGCTGTTTTTT
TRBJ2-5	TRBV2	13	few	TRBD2	CASRPSGKETQYF	TGTGCCAGCAGACCTAGCGGAAAAGAGACCCAGTACTTC
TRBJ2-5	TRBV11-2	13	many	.	CASSSALGETQYF	TGTGCCAGCAGCTCAGCTTTAGGGGAGACCCAGTACTTC
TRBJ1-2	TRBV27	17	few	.	CASWGYLAGVSNYGYTF	TGTGCCAGCTGGGGATATCTTGCGGGGGTCTCTAACTATGGCTACACCTTC
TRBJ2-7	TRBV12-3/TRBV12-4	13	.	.	CASSGGNRRGQYF	TGTGCCAGCAGCGGCGGAAACCGCCGCGGGCAGTACTTC
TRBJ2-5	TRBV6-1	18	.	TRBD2	CASSPRGSGGSLSETQYF	TGTGCCAGCAGTCCCCGGGGTAGCGGGGGGTCCCTTTCAGAGACCCAGTACTTC
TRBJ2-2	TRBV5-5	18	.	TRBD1	CASSSGRDRVMDTGELFF	TGTGCCAGCAGCAGTGGCCGGGACAGGGTAATGGACACCGGGGAGCTGTTTTTT
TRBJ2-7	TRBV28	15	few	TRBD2	CASSFFGLADYEQYF	TGTGCCAGCAGTTTTTTTGGTCTAGCGGACTACGAGCAGTACTTC
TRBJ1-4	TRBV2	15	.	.	CASSLTRDGNEKLFF	TGTGCCAGCAGTCTTACCCGGGACGGAAATGAAAAACTGTTTTTT
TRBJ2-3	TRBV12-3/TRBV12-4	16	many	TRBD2	CASSPRRGGLADTQYF	TGTGCCAGCAGTCCGCGGCGGGGGGGCCTAGCAGATACGCAGTATTTT
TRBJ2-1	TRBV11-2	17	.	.	CASSLGARTTGGNEQFF	TGTGCCAGCAGCTTAGGGGCCAGAACTACCGGGGGCAATGAGCAGTTCTTC
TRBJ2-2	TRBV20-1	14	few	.	CSARRAGSTGELFF	TGCAGTGCTCGTAGGGCAGGTTCCACCGGGGAGCTGTTTTTT
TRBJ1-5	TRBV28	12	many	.	CASSLSGQPQHF	TGTGCCAGCAGTTTGTCCGGTCAGCCCCAGCATTTT
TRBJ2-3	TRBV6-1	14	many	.	CASSKSGSTDTQYF	TGTGCCAGCAGCAAATCAGGGAGCACAGATACGCAGTATTTT
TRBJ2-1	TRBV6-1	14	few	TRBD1	CASRTIRGYNEQFF	TGTGCCAGCAGGACGATCAGGGGGTACAATGAGCAGTTCTTC
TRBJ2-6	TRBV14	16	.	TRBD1	CASSRHRGLGANVLTF	TGTGCCAGCAGCCGACACAGGGGGCTTGGGGCCAACGTCCTGACTTTC
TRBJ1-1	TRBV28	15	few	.	CASKIPGVQNTEAFF	TGTGCCAGCAAAATTCCAGGGGTCCAGAACACTGAAGCTTTCTTT
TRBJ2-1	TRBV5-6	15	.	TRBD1	CASSSSDRTYNEQFF	TGTGCCAGCAGTTCCTCGGACAGGACTTACAATGAGCAGTTCTTC
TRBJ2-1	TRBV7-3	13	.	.	CASSLDGLTEQFF	TGTGCCAGCAGCTTGGATGGGCTGACTGAGCAGTTCTTC
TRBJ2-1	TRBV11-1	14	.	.	CASSSQGFYNEQFF	TGTGCCAGCAGCTCGCAGGGATTTTACAATGAGCAGTTCTTC
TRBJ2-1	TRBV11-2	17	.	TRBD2	CASSSRLAGDLYNEQFF	TGTGCCAGCAGCTCCCGGCTAGCGGGGGACCTTTACAATGAGCAGTTCTTC